Listed here are 29 T cell receptor beta chains from one sample, sequenced in a study of T cell clonality in common variable immunodeficiency. Data came from immunoSEQ multiplex PCR; TCRdb stores just in-frame clones and leaves some out. The sample counts about 66,000 clones, none seen once; the ten largest own about 1.7%. The sample taken for sequencing was peripheral blood mononuclear cells. The source of these receptors is a person aged 18 to 70 in good health.

This clone was picked up many times. Read coverage stops 3 residues before the CDR3 terminus; the germline J gene supplies the remainder. V usage is TRBV5-1 and J usage is TRBJ2-3; 8 nucleotides line up with TRBD2. The germline V gene encodes CDR1 SGHRS and CDR2 YFSETQ. The length of the CDR3 is 17 residues. The V segment lost 6 bases and the J segment 0 bases; nucleotides outside the gene matches: 12. The CDR3 DNA, read in part, is TGCGCCAGCAAATCGGCCCAAGCGGGAGAGAGCACAGATACG. Residues: CASKSAQAGESTDT. The complete CDR3 sequence is CASKSAQAGESTDTQYF.

This clone was counted many times. The sequenced fragment ends 3 residues before the CDR3 boundary, so the rest is inferred from the germline J gene. This chain links TRBV10-1 with TRBJ2-3; D possibly corresponds to TRBD1 (5 bases). The CDR3 consists of 14 residues. Between the trimmed V and J ends, which lost 3 bases and 2 bases, there was a span of 9 bases. Germline V gives CDR1 WNHNN, CDR2 SYGVQD (reference sequence). The sequenced CDR3 bases are TGCGCCAGCAGTGATGAGGACAACACAGATACG. Amino acid sequence: CASSDEDNTDT. The whole CDR3 protein is CASSDEDNTDTQYF.

Notes on this clone: The CDR3 extends 3 residues past the end of the read, so its final part is completed from the germline J gene. This sequence joins TRBV7-2 and TRBJ2-7; weak D call: TRBD1 (5 bases). This CDR3 contains 14 residues. The ends were cut back, 1 base at V and 4 bases at J, with 11 bases in the middle. Germline values: CDR1 SGHTA, CDR2 FQGNSA. CDR3 protein: CASSLGQIKYEQYF. The part of the CDR3 DNA that was read is TGTGCCAGCAGCTTAGGACAGATCAAGTACGAG.

This clone occurred many times. From the germline J gene comes the end of the CDR3, since the read stops 3 residues before it. The rearrangement links TRBV7-8 to TRBJ2-7; D ambiguous. The germline V gene encodes CDR1 SGHVS and CDR2 FQNEAQ. V lost 1 base and J lost 5, with 18 bases in between. This CDR3 is built from 16 residues. CDR3 sequence reads: CASSLESGYSNHEQYF. The covered CDR3 bases are TGTGCCAGCAGCTTAGAGAGTGGGTACAGCAACCACGAG.

This clone was detected ten times or more. The CDR3 extends 3 residues past the end of the read, so its final part is completed from the germline J gene. The chain employs TRBV5-5 and TRBJ2-2, with 8 bases fitting TRBD2. J lost 3 bases, V lost 6 bases, and 7 bases had no gene match. Looked up from germline, CDR1 is SGHKS and CDR2 is YYEKEE (reference sequence). This CDR3 is built from 15 residues. CDR3 sequence: CASTGGVVYTGELFF. Partial CDR3 DNA: TGTGCCAGCACCGGGGGGGTCGTTTACACCGGGGAG.

This clone showed up many times. The CDR3 extends 3 residues past the end of the read, so its final part is completed from the germline J gene. This rearrangement joins TRBV20-1 to TRBJ2-1; D is unclear. The germline V gene encodes CDR1 DFQATT and CDR2 SNEGSKA (reference sequence). This CDR3 is built from 14 residues. The V and J ends lost 6 bases and 3 bases respectively, with 15 bases between them. The CDR3 protein is CSALPGGYYNEQFF. The part of the CDR3 DNA that was read is TGCAGTGCCCTCCCTGGCGGATACTACAATGAG.

This clone was observed many times. CDR3 in amino acids: CASNGQGRSYEQYF. The DNA read from the CDR3 is TGTGCCAGCAACGGACAGGGACGCTCCTACGAG. V and J are TRBV2 and TRBJ2-7; 8 nucleotides line up with TRBD1. The CDR3 extends 3 residues past the end of the read, so its final part is completed from the germline J gene. Per germline, CDR1 SNHLY and CDR2 FYNNEI. V shed 7 bases, J shed 0 bases, and the junction held 5 bases outside the gene matches. The CDR3 has 14 amino acids.

This clone turned up a few times. The read comes to an end 3 residues before the CDR3 does, leaving the germline J gene to fill in the end. This sample includes further DNA sequences coding for the same CDR3. The genes are TRBV5-5 and TRBJ2-7; a weak D match, TRBD1 (5 bases). Trimming shortened V by 0 bases and J by 1 base, and 8 bases separated the two germline ends. The germline gives CDR1 SGHKS, CDR2 YYEKEE (reference sequence). This CDR3 region has 14 residues. CDR3 DNA, as far as it was read: TGTGCCAGCAGCTTGGTGGGGCGGTCCTACGAG. Translation gives CASSLVGRSYE. The full CDR3 protein is CASSLVGRSYEQYF.

This clone was found many times. The sequenced fragment ends 3 residues before the CDR3 boundary, so the rest is inferred from the germline J gene. V gene TRBV5-1 combines with J gene TRBJ2-5, with 8 bases matching TRBD2. The CDR3 is 16 residues long. Trimming at V came to 0 bases and at J to 5 bases, leaving 9 bases not matched to a gene. Germline values: CDR1 SGHRS, CDR2 YFSETQ. The CDR3 bases that were read are TGCGCCAGCAGCTTGGATCCAGCGGGGGTCACGGAGACC. This gives the protein CASSLDPAGVTET. From start to end, the CDR3 is CASSLDPAGVTETQYF.

In this sample, this clone turned up many times. The read finishes 3 residues shy of the CDR3 end, and the germline J gene is used to complete it. V gene TRBV19 combines with J gene TRBJ2-1; TRBD1 might be the D (6 bases). This CDR3 is 14 amino acids long. V lost 5 bases to trimming and J lost 7 bases, with 15 bases between them. Germline V lookup: CDR1 LNHDA, CDR2 SQIVND (reference sequence). The chain's CDR3 is CASSFTGSGNEQFF. The covered CDR3 bases are TGTGCCAGTAGTTTTACAGGGTCTGGGAATGAG.

There are many counts of this clone. The CDR3 extends 3 residues past the end of the read, so its final part is completed from the germline J gene. V and J are TRBV5-5 and TRBJ2-1; TRBD1 might be the D (6 bases). V gave up 4 bases and J gave up 2 bases, with 13 bases separating them. This CDR3 is 15 amino acids long. In germline, CDR1 is SGHKS, CDR2 YYEKEE (reference sequence). This CDR3 is CASSRFRGTYNEQFF. The CDR3 DNA, read in part, is TGTGCCAGCAGCCGATTCAGGGGAACCTACAATGAG.

This clone was found many times. The read is 3 residues too short to cover the CDR3 end, so that end is filled in from the germline J gene. J is TRBJ1-2 and V is TRBV7-3; 8 bases are a match to TRBD1. V gave up 5 bases and J gave up 7 bases; unmatched junction bases: 9. Germline V gene lookup returns CDR1 SGHTA and CDR2 FQGTGA. The CDR3 extends over 14 amino acids. The CDR3 bases that were read are TGTGCCAGCAGCCAACCGGGACAGGAGGGTGGC. It encodes CASSQPGQEGG. The full-length CDR3 reads as CASSQPGQEGGYTF.

The table lists this clone with many counts. The read terminates 3 residues ahead of where the CDR3 ends, so the germline J gene completes it. This chain uses TRBV28 with TRBJ2-3; D unclear. This CDR3 contains 12 residues. Trimming left V 8 bases short and J 8 bases short, with 14 bases between. Germline loops: CDR1 MDHEN, CDR2 SYDVKM. This CDR3 reads CASPSPRGTQYF. The sequenced part of the CDR3 DNA is TGTGCCAGCCCGTCCCCCCGAGGTACG.

The table lists this clone with many counts. The CDR3 goes on 3 residues after the read ends, and that part is filled in from the germline J gene. The chain recombines TRBV19 with TRBJ1-1; D is possibly TRBD1 (6 bases). V gave up 1 base and J gave up 2 bases, with 14 bases separating them. This CDR3 is built from 16 residues. The germline V gene encodes CDR1 LNHDA and CDR2 SQIVND (reference sequence). CDR3 in amino acids: CASSIGGLQSNTEAFF. The DNA read from the CDR3 is TGTGCCAGTAGTATAGGGGGGCTCCAATCTAACACTGAA.

This clone was seen many times. The read terminates 3 residues before the CDR3 end, so the remaining end is supplied by the germline J gene. V is TRBV2 and J is TRBJ1-3; possibly TRBD1 for D (6 bases). Trimming took 1 base from V and 2 from J, leaving 12 bases between them. CDR1 is SNHLY and CDR2 is FYNNEI in the germline V gene. The CDR3 covers 16 residues. CDR3: CASSEGGGGTGNTIYF. CDR3 bases read: TGTGCCAGCAGTGAAGGAGGGGGAGGGACTGGAAACACC.

This clone has a count of ten or more. The read stops 3 residues short of the end of the CDR3; the missing end is completed from the germline J gene. The rearrangement uses TRBV6-1 and TRBJ1-6; 7 nucleotides match TRBD1. Germline trimming cut 2 bases from V and 7 bases from J; bases unmatched to any gene: 5. The germline CDR1 and CDR2 sequences are MNHNS and SASEGT. The CDR3 contains 15 residues. This CDR3 is CASSERSRGNSPLHF. The part of the CDR3 DNA that was read is TGTGCCAGCAGTGAACGTAGCAGGGGGAATTCACCC.

This clone was picked up many times. The CDR3 end is not reached by the read, which stops 3 residues before it; the germline J gene fills it in. The gene calls are TRBV29-1 and TRBJ2-4; no clear D. V dropped 5 bases and J dropped 0 bases, with 8 bases sitting between them. This CDR3 has 13 amino acids. The V gene's germline CDR1 is SQVTM and CDR2 ANQGSEA. The covered CDR3 bases are TGCAGCGTTTCCAAGGGAGCCAAAAACATT. Protein sequence: CSVSKGAKNI. In full, the CDR3 reads CSVSKGAKNIQYF.

This clone has a handful of counts. Read data end 3 residues before the CDR3 end; the end is taken from the germline J gene. Other DNA sequences within the sample encode an identical CDR3. The rearrangement uses TRBV30 and TRBJ1-5; D remains ambiguous. The CDR3 sequence is 13 residues long. Deletions cut 3 bases from V and 2 bases from J, with 8 bases between. From germline, CDR1 is GTSNPN and CDR2 SVGIG (reference sequence). CDR3 DNA (partial): TGTGCCTGGAGCGTACTCGGCAATCAGCCC. As protein: CAWSVLGNQP. In full, the CDR3 is CAWSVLGNQPQHF.

This clone was counted ten times or more. The read gets to within 3 residues of the CDR3 end, and the germline J gene fills in the rest. V and J are TRBV18 and TRBJ2-4; weak D call: TRBD1 (6 bases). Germline loops: CDR1 KGHSH, CDR2 LQKENI. V shed 5 bases and J shed 9 bases, with 14 bases lying between them. This CDR3 has 13 residues. CDR3 bases read: TGTGCCAGCTCAGAAGTCCAGGGGAGCATT. Its protein product is CASSEVQGSI. The full CDR3 reads CASSEVQGSIQYF.

In its sample, this clone was seen many times. The read halts 3 residues ahead of the CDR3 end, with the missing end drawn from the germline J gene. V and J are TRBV20-1 and TRBJ1-5; a possible D gene is TRBD1 (5 bases). CDR3 length equals 14 residues. Germline CDR1 reads DFQATT; CDR2 reads SNEGSKA (reference sequence). V lost 2 bases, J lost 2 bases, and 10 bases lay in between. Partial CDR3 DNA: TGCAGTGCTAGATCCAGGGATCGCAATCAGCCC. Residues: CSARSRDRNQP. The CDR3, in full, reads CSARSRDRNQPQHF.

This clone was recorded many times. Read coverage stops 3 residues before the CDR3 terminus; the germline J gene supplies the remainder. The V gene is TRBV29-1, the J gene TRBJ2-1; D is ambiguous. The CDR3 has 13 amino acids. Between the trimmed V and J ends, which lost 7 bases and 0 bases, there was a span of 10 bases. Germline V CDR1 and CDR2: SQVTM, ANQGSEA. The CDR3 protein is CSAKERSYNEQFF. Incomplete CDR3 DNA: TGCAGCGCCAAGGAGCGCTCCTACAATGAG.

This clone was detected many times. From the germline J gene comes the end of the CDR3, since the read stops 3 residues before it. This rearrangement joins TRBV7-6 to TRBJ2-5; 9 bases line up with TRBD1. The germline V gene has CDR1 SGHVS and CDR2 FNYEAQ. The length of the CDR3 is 15 residues. V lost 5 bases to trimming and J lost 5 bases; unmatched junction nucleotides: 9. The CDR3 sequence is CASSPETGGMETQYF. CDR3 bases read: TGTGCCAGCAGCCCCGAGACAGGGGGGATGGAGACC.

This clone has ten or more counts. The DNA ends 3 residues before the CDR3 does, and the rest of the CDR3 is filled in from the germline J gene. The V and J genes are TRBV5-5 and TRBJ2-1; no firm D call. CDR1 SGHKS and CDR2 YYEKEE come from the germline V gene (reference sequence). The CDR3 totals 13 residues. V dropped 4 bases and J dropped 5 bases, with 10 bases sitting between them. The sequenced CDR3 bases are TGTGCCAGCAGCCTGGTCCCTAACAATGAG. Its protein is CASSLVPNNE. The CDR3, in full, reads CASSLVPNNEQFF. Full variable domain (missing parts from reference TRBV5-5 and TRBJ2-1): DAGVTQSPTHLIKTRGQQVTLRCSPISGHKSVSWYQQVLGQGPQFIFQYYEKEERGRGNFPDRFSARQFPNYSSELNVNALLLGDSALYLCASSLVPNNEQFFGPGTRLTVL.

This clone appeared many times. Read sequence stops 3 residues before the CDR3 end, and the germline J gene provides the missing end. The chain uses TRBV24-1 and TRBJ2-2, with 11 bases identical to TRBD2. V dropped 0 bases and J dropped 7; count of bases not matched to a gene: 3. The V gene's germline CDR1 is KGHDR and CDR2 SFDVKD. The CDR3 runs 16 residues. CDR3 region: CATSDLTSGSSGELFF. The sequenced part of the CDR3 DNA is TGTGCCACCAGTGATTTGACTAGCGGGAGTAGCGGGGAG.

This clone occurred many times. The CDR3 goes on 3 residues after the read ends, and that part is filled in from the germline J gene. J is TRBJ2-7 and V is TRBV20-1, with 7 bases matching TRBD2. The junction had 9 bases not matched to a gene; V was cut back by 5 bases and J by 2 bases. Germline loops: CDR1 DFQATT, CDR2 SNEGSKA (reference sequence). The CDR3 has 14 residues. This CDR3 reads CSASGGTNPYEQYF. The sequenced part of the CDR3 DNA is TGCAGTGCTTCCGGAGGGACTAACCCCTACGAG.

In this sample, this clone turned up many times. Sequencing ends 3 residues short of the CDR3 end; the germline J gene provides the rest. The genes are TRBV29-1 and TRBJ2-7; D is unclear. V lost 7 bases, J lost 6 bases, and 19 bases lay in between. The CDR3 has 13 amino acids. Germline CDR1 reads SQVTM; CDR2 reads ANQGSEA. The CDR3 DNA, read in part, is TGCAGCGGAGCGACCAATACTATCGCCGAG. Translated, it gives CSGATNTIAE. The complete CDR3 sequence is CSGATNTIAEQYF.

This clone was seen repeatedly, ten times or more. The CDR3 is cut off 3 residues early in the read; its end comes from the germline J gene. The chain is built from TRBV5-1 and TRBJ1-1, with unresolved D. Germline V CDR1 and CDR2: SGHRS, YFSETQ. CDR3 length equals 15 residues. V shed 0 bases and J shed 1 base, with 10 bases lying between them. CDR3 sequence reads: CASSLERATNTEAFF. The sequenced CDR3 bases are TGCGCCAGCAGCTTGGAAAGGGCCACGAACACTGAA.

This clone was detected many times. The CDR3 end falls 3 residues outside the read, so it is completed with the germline J gene. J is TRBJ2-7 and V is TRBV5-1; TRBD2 might be the D (6 bases). Germline lookup yields CDR1 SGHRS and CDR2 YFSETQ. Trimming took 0 bases from V and 2 from J, leaving 9 bases between them. This CDR3 contains 14 residues. The CDR3 bases that were read are TGCGCCAGCAGCTTGGAGACTAGACCCTACGAG. This encodes CASSLETRPYE. The CDR3 in full is CASSLETRPYEQYF.

This clone has ten or more counts. The sequence runs out 3 residues before the end of the CDR3; the remainder is reconstructed from the germline J gene. The genes are TRBV7-2 and TRBJ1-1; 10 nucleotides line up with TRBD1. Germline CDR1 is SGHTA and CDR2 is FQGNSA. CDR3 length: 14 residues. The CDR3 loop reads CASSLAGQGLWAFF. The covered CDR3 bases are TGTGCCAGCAGCTTAGCGGGACAGGGGCTTTGG.